This TCR beta chain derives from a study of shared clonotypes between healthy human individuals. Overall study results and limits: Rarefaction gave evidence that sorted-subset sequencing remained incomplete despite large depth. Several donors held approximately 5% of naive CD4 clonotypes in common.

Remarks on this clone: Antigen specificity is unknown. A read error may account for a junction end that differs from germline.

Clones were sequenced by immunoSEQ multiplex PCR, and TCRdb holds only the in-frame ones, with some missing. Of some 2.1 million clones listed, about 95% are singletons. The TCR sequence derives from a man in his late teens or twenties in good health. The sequenced sample was naive CD4+ T cells sorted from blood. The subset here: CD45RA+ positively selected.

CDR3 DNA: TGTGCCAGCAGTTTAGGATCCTTGGAACAGGGACAGGGTTTT. It specifies CASSLGSLEQGQGF. The chain links TRBV28 to TRBJ1-5; 9 bases line up with TRBD1. Looked up from germline, CDR1 is MDHEN and CDR2 is SYDVKM. The CDR3 length is 14 residues.